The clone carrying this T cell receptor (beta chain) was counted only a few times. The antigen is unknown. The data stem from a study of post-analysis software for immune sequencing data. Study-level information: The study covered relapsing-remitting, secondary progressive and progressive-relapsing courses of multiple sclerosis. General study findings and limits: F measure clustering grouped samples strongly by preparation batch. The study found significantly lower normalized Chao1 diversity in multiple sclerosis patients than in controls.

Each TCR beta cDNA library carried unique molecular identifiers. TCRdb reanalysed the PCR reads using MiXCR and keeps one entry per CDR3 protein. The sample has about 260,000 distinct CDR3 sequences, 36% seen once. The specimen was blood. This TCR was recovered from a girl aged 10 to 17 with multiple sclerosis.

CDR3: CASSQDYEKLFF. The CDR3 DNA reads TGCGCCAGCAGCCAAGATTACGAAAAACTGTTTTTT. The chain uses TRBV4-1 and TRBJ1-4; D ambiguous. The CDR3 has 12 residues. The V end was cut by 0 bases, the J end by 8 bases, with 4 bases between. The germline CDR1 and CDR2 sequences are MGHRA and YSYEKL.